This T cell receptor beta chain was captured in a study of T cell changes during pregnancy in multiple sclerosis. This clone has just a few counts. This CDR3 is also generated by other DNA sequences in the sample. Sequenced by immunoSEQ multiplex PCR; TCRdb stores in-frame clones only, minus some. The sample shows tens of thousands of clones, more than 90% of them seen only once. CDR1 SGDLS and CDR2 YYNGEE come from the germline V gene. V gave up 0 bases and J gave up 6 bases, with 5 bases separating them. The CDR3 runs 12 residues. The source of this sequence is a female donor in good health, enrolled as a control in a pregnancy study. This specimen consisted of peripheral blood, obtained after pregnancy. This chain links TRBV9 with TRBJ2-3, with D possibly TRBD2 on 5 matching bases. The CDR3 reads CASSVGGDTQYF. As DNA, the CDR3 is TGTGCCAGCAGCGTAGGAGGGGATACGCAGTATTTT.